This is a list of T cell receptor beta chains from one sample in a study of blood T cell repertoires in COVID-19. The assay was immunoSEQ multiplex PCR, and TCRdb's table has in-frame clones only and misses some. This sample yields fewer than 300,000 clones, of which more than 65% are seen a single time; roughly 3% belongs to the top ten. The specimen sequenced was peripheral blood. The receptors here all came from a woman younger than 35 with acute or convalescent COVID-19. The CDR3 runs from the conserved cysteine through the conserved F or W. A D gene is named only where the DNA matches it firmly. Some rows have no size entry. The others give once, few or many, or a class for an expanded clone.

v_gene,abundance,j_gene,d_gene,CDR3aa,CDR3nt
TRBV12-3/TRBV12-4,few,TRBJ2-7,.,CASSSRAGYEQYF,TGTGCCAGCAGTTCCAGGGCCGGTTACGAGCAGTACTTC
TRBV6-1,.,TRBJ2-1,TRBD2,CASSAGLAGLSYNEQFF,TGTGCCAGCAGTGCGGGACTAGCGGGGCTCTCCTACAATGAGCAGTTCTTC
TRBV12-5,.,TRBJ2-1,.,CASTGDYNEQFF,TGTGCTAGCACAGGAGACTACAATGAGCAGTTCTTC
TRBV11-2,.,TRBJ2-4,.,CASRIRGVNPGNIQYF,TGTGCCAGCAGGATCAGGGGGGTCAACCCGGGGAACATTCAGTACTTC
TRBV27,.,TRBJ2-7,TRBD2,CASSLRTSGSYEQYF,TGTGCCAGCAGTTTAAGGACTAGCGGCTCCTACGAGCAGTACTTC
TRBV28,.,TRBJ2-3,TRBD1,CASRRDRGFNTDTQYF,TGTGCCAGCAGGAGGGACAGGGGGTTTAACACAGATACGCAGTATTTT
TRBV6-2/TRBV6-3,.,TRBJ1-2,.,CASSYSGHSGYTF,TGTGCCAGCAGTTACTCGGGACACTCTGGCTACACCTTC
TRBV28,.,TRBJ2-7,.,CASSETTTGLQYF,TGTGCCAGCAGTGAAACAACTACAGGGCTGCAGTACTTC
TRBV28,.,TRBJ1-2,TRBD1,CASRGTGGAGGYTF,TGTGCCAGCCGGGGAACAGGGGGCGCTGGTGGCTACACCTTC
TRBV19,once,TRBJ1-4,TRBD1,CASSSWDREEKLFF,TGTGCCAGTAGTAGCTGGGACAGAGAAGAAAAACTGTTTTTT
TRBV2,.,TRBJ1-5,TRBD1,CASSGGQGAWSNQPQHF,TGTGCCAGCAGTGGGGGACAGGGGGCCTGGAGCAATCAGCCCCAGCATTTT
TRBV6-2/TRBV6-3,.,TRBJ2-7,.,CASRYTVSYEQYF,TGTGCCAGCAGGTACACAGTCTCCTACGAGCAGTACTTC
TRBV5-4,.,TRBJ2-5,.,CASHDQRRSRETQYF,TGTGCCAGCCACGACCAACGGAGATCCCGAGAGACCCAGTACTTC
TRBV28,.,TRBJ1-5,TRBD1,CASRWTGPNQPQHF,TGTGCCAGCAGGTGGACAGGACCAAATCAGCCCCAGCATTTT
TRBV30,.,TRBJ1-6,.,CAWSGEMDSPLHF,TGTGCCTGGAGTGGTGAGATGGATTCACCCCTCCACTTT
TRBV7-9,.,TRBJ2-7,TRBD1,CASSSKGASYEQYF,TGTGCCAGCAGCTCCAAGGGGGCGTCCTACGAGCAGTACTTC
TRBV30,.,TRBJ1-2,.,CAWYEGDGYTF,TGTGCCTGGTATGAGGGAGATGGCTACACCTTC
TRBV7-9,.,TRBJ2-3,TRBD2,CASRTSGTTDTQYF,TGTGCCAGCAGGACTAGCGGGACGACAGATACGCAGTATTTT
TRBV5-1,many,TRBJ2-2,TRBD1,CASSPPGQGDLRELFF,TGCGCCAGCAGCCCACCGGGACAGGGTGATCTTAGGGAGCTGTTTTTT
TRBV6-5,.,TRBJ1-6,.,CASSYGGDNSPLHF,TGTGCCAGCAGTTACGGGGGGGATAATTCACCCCTCCACTTT
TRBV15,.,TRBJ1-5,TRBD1,CATSMSAGGGNQPQHF,TGTGCCACCAGCATGAGTGCAGGGGGCGGCAATCAGCCCCAGCATTTT
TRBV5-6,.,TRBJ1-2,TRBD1,CASREGQLYGYTF,TGTGCCAGCAGGGAGGGACAGCTCTATGGCTACACCTTC
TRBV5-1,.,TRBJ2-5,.,CASSLGGRDQTQYF,TGCGCCAGCAGCTTGGGGGGGCGTGATCAGACCCAGTACTTC
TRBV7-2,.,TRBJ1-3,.,CASSFWMTGESGNTIYF,TGTGCCAGCAGCTTTTGGATGACAGGAGAATCTGGAAACACCATATATTTT
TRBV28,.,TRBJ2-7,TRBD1,CASSLGAGGSYEQYF,TGTGCCAGCAGTTTAGGGGCAGGGGGATCCTACGAGCAGTACTTC
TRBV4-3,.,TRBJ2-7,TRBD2,CASSQAPSGGYEQYF,TGCGCCAGCAGCCAAGCCCCCTCCGGGGGGTACGAGCAGTACTTC
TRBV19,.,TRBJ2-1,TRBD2,CASSMGSVAGRLNEQFF,TGTGCCAGTAGTATGGGGTCAGTAGCGGGAAGGTTGAATGAGCAGTTCTTC
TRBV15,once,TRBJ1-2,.,CAPSRRGGNYGYTF,TGTGCCCCTTCTCGCAGGGGCGGGAACTATGGCTACACCTTC
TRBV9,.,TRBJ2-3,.,CASSVAGYSSTDTQYF,TGTGCCAGCAGCGTAGCCGGGTACTCCAGCACAGATACGCAGTATTTT
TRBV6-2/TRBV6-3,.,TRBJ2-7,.,CASSEGSSSYEQYF,TGTGCCAGCAGTGAGGGATCGAGCTCCTACGAGCAGTACTTC
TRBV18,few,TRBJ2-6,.,CASSPTTGPRSGANVLTF,TGTGCCAGCTCACCAACGACAGGACCCCGCTCTGGGGCCAACGTCCTGACTTTC
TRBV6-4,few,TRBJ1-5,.,CASSGRTENSNQPQHF,TGTGCCAGCAGTGGGCGTACAGAAAATAGCAATCAGCCCCAGCATTTT
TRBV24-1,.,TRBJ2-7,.,CATSDRDTSMRGLRQYF,TGTGCCACCAGTGATCGGGACACATCGATGAGAGGGCTGAGGCAGTACTTC
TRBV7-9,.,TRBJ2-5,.,CASSLAPSRGWETQYF,TGTGCCAGCAGCTTAGCGCCGAGTAGGGGCTGGGAGACCCAGTACTTC
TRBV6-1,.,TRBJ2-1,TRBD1,CASSETYRGDEQFF,TGTGCCAGCAGTGAGACCTACAGGGGCGATGAGCAGTTCTTC
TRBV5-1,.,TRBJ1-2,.,CASSPPAGANYGYTF,TGCGCCAGCAGCCCCCCGGCGGGGGCTAACTATGGCTACACCTTC
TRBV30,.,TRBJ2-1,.,CAWSVIGRKGGQFF,TGTGCCTGGAGTGTTATCGGGAGGAAGGGGGGGCAGTTCTTC
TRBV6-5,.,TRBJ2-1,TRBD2,CASSYVSSGRYNEQFF,TGTGCCAGCAGTTACGTCTCTAGCGGGAGATACAATGAGCAGTTCTTC
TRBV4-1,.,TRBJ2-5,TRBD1,CASSADREFGETQYF,TGCGCCAGCAGCGCCGACAGGGAGTTCGGAGAGACCCAGTACTTC
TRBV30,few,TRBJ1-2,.,CAWSVEGGYYGYTF,TGTGCCTGGAGTGTAGAAGGGGGATACTATGGCTACACCTTC
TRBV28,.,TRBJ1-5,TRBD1,CASSRGGTGGQPQHF,TGTGCCAGCAGCCGGGGCGGGACAGGGGGTCAGCCCCAGCATTTT
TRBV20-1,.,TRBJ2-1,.,CSASPLGGDYNEQFF,TGCAGTGCTAGTCCCCTGGGCGGGGACTACAATGAGCAGTTCTTC
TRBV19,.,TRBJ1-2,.,CASTGLGYGYTF,TGTGCCAGTACAGGGCTCGGCTATGGCTACACCTTC
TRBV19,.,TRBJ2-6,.,CASSTAQGRSGANVLTF,TGTGCCAGTAGTACTGCACAGGGGAGGTCTGGGGCCAACGTCCTGACTTTC
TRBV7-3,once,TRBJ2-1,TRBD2,CASSASGKNEQFF,TGTGCCAGCAGCGCAAGCGGGAAGAATGAGCAGTTCTTC
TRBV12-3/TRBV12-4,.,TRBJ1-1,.,CASRRDKNTEAFF,TGTGCCAGCAGACGAGACAAGAACACTGAAGCTTTCTTT
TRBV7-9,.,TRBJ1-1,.,CASSLDSRGTEAFF,TGTGCCAGCAGCTTAGACAGTCGTGGGACTGAAGCTTTCTTT
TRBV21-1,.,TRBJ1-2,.,CASSGRTFSYGYTF,TGTGCCAGCAGTGGAAGGACATTTAGCTATGGCTACACCTTC